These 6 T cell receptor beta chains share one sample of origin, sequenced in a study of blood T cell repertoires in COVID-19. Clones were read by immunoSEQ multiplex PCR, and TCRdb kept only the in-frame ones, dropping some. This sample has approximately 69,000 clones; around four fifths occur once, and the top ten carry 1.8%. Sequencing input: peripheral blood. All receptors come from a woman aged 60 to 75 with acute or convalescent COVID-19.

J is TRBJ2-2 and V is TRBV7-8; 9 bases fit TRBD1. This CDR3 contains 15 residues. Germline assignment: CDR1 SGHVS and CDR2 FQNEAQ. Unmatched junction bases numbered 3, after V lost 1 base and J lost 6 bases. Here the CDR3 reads CASSLDRGLAGELFF. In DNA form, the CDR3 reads TGTGCCAGCAGCTTAGACAGGGGGCTCGCCGGGGAGCTGTTTTTT.

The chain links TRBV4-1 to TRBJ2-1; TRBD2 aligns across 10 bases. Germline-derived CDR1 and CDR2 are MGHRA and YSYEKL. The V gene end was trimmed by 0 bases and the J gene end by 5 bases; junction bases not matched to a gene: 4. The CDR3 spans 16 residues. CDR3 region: CASSQDQRGGNNEQFF. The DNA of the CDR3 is TGCGCCAGCAGCCAAGATCAGCGGGGGGGCAACAATGAGCAGTTCTTC.

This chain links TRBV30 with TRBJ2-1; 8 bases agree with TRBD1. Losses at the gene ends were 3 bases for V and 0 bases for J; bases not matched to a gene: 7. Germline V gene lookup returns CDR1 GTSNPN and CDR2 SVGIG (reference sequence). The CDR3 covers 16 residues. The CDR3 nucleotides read TGTGCCTGGAGCAGAAATACAGGGGGCTCCTACAATGAGCAGTTCTTC. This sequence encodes CAWSRNTGGSYNEQFF.

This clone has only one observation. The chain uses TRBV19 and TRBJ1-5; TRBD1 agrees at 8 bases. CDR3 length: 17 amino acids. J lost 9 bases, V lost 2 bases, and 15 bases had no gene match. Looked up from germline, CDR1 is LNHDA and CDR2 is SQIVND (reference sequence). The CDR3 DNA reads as TGTGCCAGTAGTATAAGGTCGTGGGACAGGAAAGCGTGGCCCCAGCATTTT. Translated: CASSIRSWDRKAWPQHF.

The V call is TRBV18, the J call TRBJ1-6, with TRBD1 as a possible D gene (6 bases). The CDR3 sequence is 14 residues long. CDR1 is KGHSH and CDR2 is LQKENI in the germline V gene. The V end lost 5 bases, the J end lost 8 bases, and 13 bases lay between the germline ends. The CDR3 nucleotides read TGTGCCAGCTCATCTACAGGGTCTGATTCACCCCTCCACTTT. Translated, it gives CASSSTGSDSPLHF. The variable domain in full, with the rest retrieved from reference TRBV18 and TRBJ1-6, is NAGVMQNPRHLVRRRGQEARLRCSPMKGHSHVYWYRQLPEEGLKFMVYLQKENIIDESGMPKERFSAEFPKEGPSILRIQQVVRGDSAAYFCASSSTGSDSPLHFGNGTRLTVT.

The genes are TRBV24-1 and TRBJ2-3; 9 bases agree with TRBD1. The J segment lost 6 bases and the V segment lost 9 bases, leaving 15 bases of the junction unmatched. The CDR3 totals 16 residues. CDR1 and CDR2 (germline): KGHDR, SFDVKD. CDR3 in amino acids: CATARGTGGLADTQYF. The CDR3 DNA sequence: TGTGCCACCGCACGGGGCACAGGGGGCTTGGCGGATACGCAGTATTTT.